These T cell receptor beta chains were read from a single sample in a study of shared clonotypes between healthy human individuals. The assay was immunoSEQ multiplex PCR, and TCRdb's table has in-frame clones only and misses some. The sample has roughly 2.1 million clones, more than 85% seen once. Sequencing was carried out using naive CD8+ T cells from PBMCs. The receptors here all came from a man between 18 and 29 years old in good health. Some clones in this sample may be carry-over from other donors' samples. CDR3s include the opening cysteine and the closing phenylalanine or tryptophan. The D gene is left open where the match is weak. Clone size, where shown, is once, few, many, or a class for clones that have expanded.

>NA|TRBJ2-2|TRBV7-9|few
TGTGCCAGCACCCCCAATGTTCGAGGAGTGCAGACCGGGGAGCTGTTTTTT
CASTPNVRGVQTGELFF
>TRBD1|TRBJ2-7|TRBV6-1|few
TGTGCCACCCGACAGGGGCTCGAGCAGTACTTC
CATRQGLEQYF
>NA|TRBJ2-7|TRBV7-6|NA
TGTGCCAGCAGCAGAGGACCCTACGAGCAGTACTTC
CASSRGPYEQYF
>NA|TRBJ1-2|TRBV28|NA
TGTGCCAGCAGTTTAGGGTGGCACTATGGCTACACCTTC
CASSLGWHYGYTF
>TRBD2|TRBJ2-7|TRBV7-2|NA
TGTGCCAGCAGCTGGAGCGGGACTTCCTACGAGCAGTACTTC
CASSWSGTSYEQYF
>TRBD1|TRBJ2-7|TRBV11-3|NA
TGTGCCAGCAGCTTAGATGACAGGGATCAGTACTTC
CASSLDDRDQYF
>NA|TRBJ2-1|TRBV9|NA
TGTGCCAGCAGCGCCTCCGGATGGCGGGACGGTCATAAGCAGTTCTTC
CASSASGWRDGHKQFF
>NA|TRBJ2-7|TRBV27|NA
TGTGCCAGCAGTTTACGGGACAAATCCTACGAGCAGTACTTC
CASSLRDKSYEQYF
>NA|TRBJ1-1|TRBV9|NA
TGTGCCAGCAGCGTAGCCTGGGGCGGGAGCACTGAAGCTTTCTTT
CASSVAWGGSTEAFF
>NA|TRBJ1-1|TRBV10-3|NA
TGTGCCATCACCGAGGGGGTGTCTAACACTGAAGCTTTCTTT
CAITEGVSNTEAFF
>NA|TRBJ1-1|TRBV2|NA
TGTGCCAGCAGCCCCGGGGGCCTGGAGGGGACTGAAGCTTTCTTT
CASSPGGLEGTEAFF
>NA|TRBJ1-1|TRBV25-1|NA
TGTGCCAGCAGTGACCAAAACCAGAACACTGAAGCTTTCTTT
CASSDQNQNTEAFF
>NA|TRBJ1-1|TRBV19|NA
TGTGCCAGTAGTATAGGAGCGGGGACTGAAGCTTTCTTT
CASSIGAGTEAFF
>NA|TRBJ2-1|TRBV28|NA
TGTGCCAGCAGTTCAGGACTGGAGAGATCCTACAATGAGCAGTTCTTC
CASSSGLERSYNEQFF
>TRBD2|TRBJ2-7|TRBV10-3|NA
TGTGCCATCAGCTTAGTACTAGCGGGAGGCGACTCGTACGAGCAGTACTTC
CAISLVLAGGDSYEQYF
>TRBD1|TRBJ2-3|TRBV7-9|NA
TGTGCCAGCAGCTTAGCCGGGACAGAAATGGGAGATACGCAGTATTTT
CASSLAGTEMGDTQYF
>NA|TRBJ2-2|TRBV7-9|once
TGTGCCAGCAGGGGCGCGAACACCGGGGAGCTGTTTTTT
CASRGANTGELFF
>TRBD1|TRBJ2-7|TRBV7-8|NA
TGTGCCAGCAGCCTAGCCCAAACCGGGACAGGGGTCGAGCAGTACTTC
CASSLAQTGTGVEQYF
>NA|TRBJ2-7|TRBV19|NA
TGTGCCAGTAGTATTGTGGGGGTCTCCTACGAGCAGTACTTC
CASSIVGVSYEQYF
>NA|TRBJ2-2|TRBV6-6|NA
TGTGCCAGCGTTGGGTGGGTCAGACCATCCACCGGGGAGCTGTTTTTT
CASVGWVRPSTGELFF
>NA|TRBJ2-1|TRBV29-1|NA
TGCAGCGTTGACGGCGGAGGGGTTGGGCACGGGGGCAATGAGCAGTTCTTC
CSVDGGGVGHGGNEQFF
>TRBD2|TRBJ2-1|TRBV5-6|NA
TGTGCCAGCAGCCTCTTTAGCGGGAGCTCCTACAATGAGCAGTTCTTC
CASSLFSGSSYNEQFF
>TRBD2|TRBJ2-6|TRBV7-2|NA
TGTGCCAGCAGCTTAGCAAGGTCTAGCGGGCCAACCCCGTCTGGGGCCAACGTCCTGACTTTC
CASSLARSSGPTPSGANVLTF